This paragraph reports one T cell receptor beta chain. Its antigen is unknown. The data derive from a study of T cell repertoires in cytomegalovirus infection. Study as a whole: Evidence of both CMV infection and a matching HLA type came from public TCR beta signatures. Overall study results and limits: The ex vivo response was dominated by HLA-C-restricted CMV-specific TCR beta clonotypes.

TCRdb fed the reads into MiXCR, producing one record per CDR3 protein. The sample yields more than 650,000 distinct CDR3 sequences, 35% to 40% seen once. Specimen: PBMCs. The clonotype was recovered from a human donor in good health (CMV status not recorded). Some clones in this sample may be carry-over from other donors' samples.

The CDR3 spells CSAKKGGPYEQYF. The CDR3 DNA reads TGCAGTGCTAAGAAGGGGGGACCCTACGAGCAGTACTTC. The chain recombines TRBV20-1 with TRBJ2-7, with D possibly called TRBD1 or TRBD2 (6 bases each). The CDR3 extends over 13 amino acids. The V end lost 4 bases, the J end lost 2 bases, and 12 bases lay between the germline ends. Per germline, CDR1 DFQATT and CDR2 SNEGSKA (reference sequence).